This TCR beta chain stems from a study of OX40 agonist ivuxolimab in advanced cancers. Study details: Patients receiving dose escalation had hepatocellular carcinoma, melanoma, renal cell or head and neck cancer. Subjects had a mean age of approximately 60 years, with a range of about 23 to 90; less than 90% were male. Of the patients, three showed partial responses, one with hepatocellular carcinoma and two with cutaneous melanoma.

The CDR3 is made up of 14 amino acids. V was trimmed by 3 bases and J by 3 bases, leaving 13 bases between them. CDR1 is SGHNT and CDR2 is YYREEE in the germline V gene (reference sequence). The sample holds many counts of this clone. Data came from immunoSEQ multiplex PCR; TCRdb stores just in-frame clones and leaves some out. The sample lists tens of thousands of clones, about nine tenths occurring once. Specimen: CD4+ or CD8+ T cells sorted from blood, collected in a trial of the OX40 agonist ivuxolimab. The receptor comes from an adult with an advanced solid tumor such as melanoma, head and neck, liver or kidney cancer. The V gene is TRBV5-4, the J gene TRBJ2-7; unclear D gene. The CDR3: CASSSRVSHYEQYF. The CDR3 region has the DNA TGTGCCAGCAGCTCTAGAGTTTCCCACTACGAGCAGTACTTC. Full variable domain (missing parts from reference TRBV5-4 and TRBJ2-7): ETGVTQSPTHLIKTRGQQVTLRCSSQSGHNTVSWYQQALGQGPQFIFQYYREEENGRGNFPPRFSGLQFPNYSSELNVNALELDDSALYLCASSSRVSHYEQYFGPGTRLTVT.